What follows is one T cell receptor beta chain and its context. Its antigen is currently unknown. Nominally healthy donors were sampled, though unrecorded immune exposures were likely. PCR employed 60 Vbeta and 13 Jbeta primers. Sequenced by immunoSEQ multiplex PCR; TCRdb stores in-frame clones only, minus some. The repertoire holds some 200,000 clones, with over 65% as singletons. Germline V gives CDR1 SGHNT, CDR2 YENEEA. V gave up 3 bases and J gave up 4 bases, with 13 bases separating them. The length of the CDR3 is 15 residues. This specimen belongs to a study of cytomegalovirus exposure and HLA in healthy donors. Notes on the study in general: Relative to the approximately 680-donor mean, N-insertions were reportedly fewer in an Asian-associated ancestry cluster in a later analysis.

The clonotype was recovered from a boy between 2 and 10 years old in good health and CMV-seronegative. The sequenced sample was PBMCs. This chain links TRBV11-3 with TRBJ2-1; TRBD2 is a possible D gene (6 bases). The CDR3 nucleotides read TGTGCCAGCAGCTTGGGTCGCGGGGTGTACAATGAGCAGTTCTTC. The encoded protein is CASSLGRGVYNEQFF.